This T cell receptor beta chain derives from a study of T-cell memory formation after mild COVID-19. This CDR3 spans 16 amino acids. J was trimmed by 4 bases and V by 5 bases; bases with no gene match: 11. CDR1 is SEHNR and CDR2 is FQNEAQ in the germline V gene (reference sequence). Using its own MiXCR run on the 5' RACE reads, TCRdb lists one record per CDR3 protein. The data contain about 270,000 distinct CDR3 sequences, 15% of them singletons. This clonotype was counted a few times. Its target is unknown. Findings and limits, study-wide: Contracting CD4+ clones lay largely in CM and EM, with CD8+ ones residing in EMRA.

This TCR was recovered from an adult woman who had mild COVID-19 (a few samples of this study predate the infection). Cell type and time point are not known. The sequencing input was PBMCs or a T cell subset sorted from them (not recorded which). The chain combines TRBV7-9 with TRBJ2-5; 9 bases fit TRBD1. Written as DNA, the CDR3 is TGTGCCAGCAGCCCCACCGGGACAGGGCTTGGAGAGACCCAGTACTTC. It translates to CASSPTGTGLGETQYF. Combining the CDR3 with reference TRBV7-9 and TRBJ2-5 gives the whole variable domain DTGVSQNPRHKITKRGQNVTFRCDPISEHNRLYWYRQTLGQGPEFLTYFQNEAQLEKSRLLSDRFSAERPKGSFSTLEIQRTEQGDSAMYLCASSPTGTGLGETQYFGPGTRLLVL.